This TCR beta chain was documented in a study of identical twins. MiXCR, run by TCRdb on the 5' RACE reads, gives a single entry per CDR3 protein. The data show 250,000 or so distinct CDR3 sequences, roughly 7% seen once. This clonotype was recorded a few times. The length of the CDR3 is 11 residues. Trimming removed 3 bases from V and 5 bases from J, with 4 bases in between. This sample also appeared in a second study, on yellow fever vaccine responses in identical twins. That report adds: Twins reportedly showed a vaccine T cell response that seemed partly convergent and partly personalized.

This sequence joins TRBV12-3 or TRBV12-4 and TRBJ2-5; D remains unclear. This receptor was taken from a woman aged 18-29 years in good health. Sequenced input: memory (CD45RO+) T cells sorted from blood. CDR3 DNA sequence: TGTGCCAGCAGTTTCGTTGAGACCCAGTACTTC. It translates to CASSFVETQYF.